The rows below give T cell receptor beta chains drawn from one sample of a study of blood T cell repertoires in COVID-19. Profiling relied on immunoSEQ multiplex PCR, and the TCRdb table lists in-frame clones only, not all of them. The data hold about 39,000 clones, with more than 75% observed a single time. The specimen sequenced was peripheral blood. The receptor source for this set is a man aged 50 to 60 with active or convalescent COVID-19. CDR3s include the opening cysteine and the closing phenylalanine or tryptophan. D genes are given only for firm matches. Part of the rows lack a size; the others show once, few, many or a class for expanded clones.

V: TRBV5-8; D: TRBD1; size: -; J: TRBJ1-2; DNA: TGTGCCAGCAGCCCTCAGACAGGGTTTGACTATGGCTACACCTTC; CDR3: CASSPQTGFDYGYTF
V: TRBV6-6; D: TRBD2; size: -; J: TRBJ2-1; DNA: TGTGCCAGCACCCAACTAGCGACCAACAATGAGCAGTTCTTC; CDR3: CASTQLATNNEQFF
V: TRBV2; D: -; size: -; J: TRBJ2-5; DNA: TGTGCCTTCGCACAGGGCACCCAAGAGACCCAGTACTTC; CDR3: CAFAQGTQETQYF
V: TRBV6-6; D: TRBD1; size: -; J: TRBJ1-4; DNA: TGTGCCAGCAGTCATTCGACACGACCCAGGGGGCGAAGTGAAAAACTGTTTTTT; CDR3: CASSHSTRPRGRSEKLFF
V: TRBV6-6; D: TRBD1; size: -; J: TRBJ2-2; DNA: TGTGCCAGCAGTTACGGCAGGGGGCGAGGGGCCGGGGAGCTGTTTTTT; CDR3: CASSYGRGRGAGELFF
V: TRBV7-3; D: TRBD1; size: -; J: TRBJ2-2; DNA: TGTGCCAGCAGCCTGGACCCGGACAGGGTGGCCGGGGAGCTGTTTTTT; CDR3: CASSLDPDRVAGELFF
V: TRBV7-9; D: -; size: few; J: TRBJ2-2; DNA: TGTGCCAGCAGCTTGCCTCCCGGGCGGGACAACACCGGGGAGCTGTTTTTT; CDR3: CASSLPPGRDNTGELFF
V: TRBV29-1; D: TRBD1; size: once; J: TRBJ2-3; DNA: TGCAGCGCCCAGGGGGCTACTAGCACAGATACGCAGTATTTT; CDR3: CSAQGATSTDTQYF
V: TRBV5-1; D: TRBD2; size: -; J: TRBJ2-3; DNA: TGCGCCAGCGTGTTGGGGGGGACTAGCACAGATACGCAGTATTTT; CDR3: CASVLGGTSTDTQYF
V: TRBV6-5; D: TRBD1; size: -; J: TRBJ1-5; DNA: TGTGCCAGCACCTGGGACAGGGTAAGCAATCAGCCCCAGCATTTT; CDR3: CASTWDRVSNQPQHF
V: TRBV6-2/TRBV6-3; D: TRBD2; size: -; J: TRBJ2-5; DNA: TGTGCCAGCAGTTACGGTGGTAGCGGGGGAGAGACCCAGTACTTC; CDR3: CASSYGGSGGETQYF
V: TRBV30; D: TRBD2; size: -; J: TRBJ2-3; DNA: TGTGCCTGGACCCAGACTAGCGCGGTTCGGGATACGCAGTATTTT; CDR3: CAWTQTSAVRDTQYF
V: TRBV28; D: TRBD2; size: -; J: TRBJ2-7; DNA: TGTGCCAGCACCTGGGGGGGGAGGGCCTACGAGCAGTACTTC; CDR3: CASTWGGRAYEQYF
V: TRBV15; D: TRBD2; size: -; J: TRBJ2-1; DNA: TGTGCCACTAGCGGGAGGTTCTACAATGAGCAGTTCTTC; CDR3: CATSGRFYNEQFF
V: TRBV10-3; D: TRBD1; size: -; J: TRBJ1-1; DNA: TGTGCCATCAGTGAGTCTTCGACAGGGGGAGCTTTCTTT; CDR3: CAISESSTGGAFF
V: TRBV3-1/TRBV3-2; D: -; size: -; J: TRBJ1-1; DNA: TGTGCCAGCAGCCCTGAGGGGAACACTGAAGCTTTCTTT; CDR3: CASSPEGNTEAFF
V: TRBV10-1; D: -; size: -; J: TRBJ1-1; DNA: TGCGCCAGCAGTGATGGCGGTTGGAACACTGAAGCTTTCTTT; CDR3: CASSDGGWNTEAFF
V: TRBV18; D: -; size: -; J: TRBJ2-1; DNA: TGTGCCAGCTCGCGGGACCGCTCCTACAATGAGCAGTTCTTC; CDR3: CASSRDRSYNEQFF
V: TRBV10-1; D: -; size: -; J: TRBJ2-1; DNA: TGCGCCAGCAGTGAGAAGGGACTCAGGAGTAATGAGCAGTTCTTC; CDR3: CASSEKGLRSNEQFF
V: TRBV11-2; D: TRBD2; size: once; J: TRBJ2-2; DNA: TGTGCCAGTGGACTAGCGGGGGCGAACACCGGGGAGCTGTTTTTT; CDR3: CASGLAGANTGELFF
V: TRBV11-2; D: TRBD2; size: -; J: TRBJ2-1; DNA: TGTGCCAGCAGCTCGTCCCTTATAGCGGGGGGAGGGTCGTATGAGCAGTTCTTC; CDR3: CASSSSLIAGGGSYEQFF
V: TRBV5-1; D: -; size: -; J: TRBJ2-1; DNA: TGCGCCAGCAGCTTGGCCACGGGTTTGAATGAGCAGTTCTTC; CDR3: CASSLATGLNEQFF
V: TRBV28; D: TRBD2; size: -; J: TRBJ2-7; DNA: TGTGCCAGCAAGGTCGGAGGGACTAGCGGATCCTACGAGCAGTACTTC; CDR3: CASKVGGTSGSYEQYF
V: TRBV15; D: TRBD1; size: -; J: TRBJ1-2; DNA: TGTGCCACCAGCAGAGGACAGGGAGGTGAGGGCTACACCTTC; CDR3: CATSRGQGGEGYTF